These T cell receptor beta chains were read from a single sample in a study of monozygotic twins with inflammatory bowel disease. TCRdb reanalyzed the 5' RACE reads and collapses them to one entry per CDR3 protein, without DNA. This repertoire comprises approximately 300,000 distinct CDR3 sequences; its ten largest clones make up about 5%. The sample consisted of blood. These receptors all stem from a human donor with ulcerative colitis or Crohn's disease, or a healthy co-twin of an affected twin (not recorded which). Both conserved end residues are part of each CDR3. Fields, in order: V gene, J gene, CDR3 protein.

V gene: TRBV5-1; J gene: TRBJ2-6; CDR3 protein: CASSSPGANVLTF
V gene: TRBV4-1; J gene: TRBJ2-1; CDR3 protein: CASSQDRNEQFF
V gene: TRBV6-2/TRBV6-3; J gene: TRBJ2-1; CDR3 protein: CASTPLAGGVSEQFF
V gene: TRBV19; J gene: TRBJ2-1; CDR3 protein: CASSLLDRVHNEQFF
V gene: TRBV28; J gene: TRBJ2-1; CDR3 protein: CATLSDTSSYNEQFF
V gene: TRBV3-1; J gene: TRBJ2-7; CDR3 protein: CASSQDSARSGEQYF
V gene: TRBV7-9; J gene: TRBJ1-3; CDR3 protein: CASSFLGPIAGNTIYF
V gene: TRBV2; J gene: TRBJ2-7; CDR3 protein: CASSESEDSYEQYF
V gene: TRBV11-1; J gene: TRBJ1-1; CDR3 protein: CASSPANGGGTEAFF
V gene: TRBV20-1; J gene: TRBJ2-1; CDR3 protein: CSATLLAGAIEQFF
V gene: TRBV4-3; J gene: TRBJ2-6; CDR3 protein: CASSLQGSTANVLTF
V gene: TRBV7-9; J gene: TRBJ2-4; CDR3 protein: CASSPDQAKNIQYF
V gene: TRBV4-2; J gene: TRBJ2-5; CDR3 protein: CASSPGTSGLETQYF
V gene: TRBV30; J gene: TRBJ2-1; CDR3 protein: CAWGVRRTGNYNEQFF
V gene: TRBV20-1; J gene: TRBJ1-1; CDR3 protein: CSAKPGTEAFF
V gene: TRBV4-2; J gene: TRBJ1-2; CDR3 protein: CASSQDLHGYTGYTF
V gene: TRBV7-9; J gene: TRBJ1-2; CDR3 protein: CASSDPGGGYTF
V gene: TRBV7-2; J gene: TRBJ2-5; CDR3 protein: CASSTAPQRTQETQYF
V gene: TRBV27; J gene: TRBJ2-1; CDR3 protein: CASSFEEGAVMNEQFF
V gene: TRBV5-1; J gene: TRBJ2-7; CDR3 protein: CASSLSQPGDEQYF
V gene: TRBV28; J gene: TRBJ1-5; CDR3 protein: CATEGQGWLSNQPQHF
V gene: TRBV20-1; J gene: TRBJ2-3; CDR3 protein: CSARKITGTGGTDTQYF
V gene: TRBV20-1; J gene: TRBJ2-2; CDR3 protein: CSARDRTGVTGELFF
V gene: TRBV11-2; J gene: TRBJ2-2; CDR3 protein: CASSLEGASGINTGELFF
V gene: TRBV20-1; J gene: TRBJ1-2; CDR3 protein: CSARQGNYGYTF
V gene: TRBV6-2/TRBV6-3; J gene: TRBJ2-5; CDR3 protein: CASSFRGSGGTQETQYF
V gene: TRBV11-3; J gene: TRBJ2-3; CDR3 protein: CASSLAFGASTDTQYF
V gene: TRBV5-1; J gene: TRBJ1-2; CDR3 protein: CASTTGGNYGYTF
V gene: TRBV12-3/TRBV12-4; J gene: TRBJ2-1; CDR3 protein: CASRPSGTMSEQFF
V gene: TRBV20-1; J gene: TRBJ2-1; CDR3 protein: CSAIAGGRNEQFF
V gene: TRBV12-3/TRBV12-4; J gene: TRBJ2-2; CDR3 protein: CASSPKLTSGRTGELFF
V gene: TRBV4-2; J gene: TRBJ2-3; CDR3 protein: CASSQGDRGSTDTQYF
V gene: TRBV9; J gene: TRBJ2-2; CDR3 protein: CASSVVGEVPTGELFF
V gene: TRBV28; J gene: TRBJ1-1; CDR3 protein: CASSLLQGAIGEAFF
V gene: TRBV11-2; J gene: TRBJ2-3; CDR3 protein: CASSSPWGFSGTDTQYF
V gene: TRBV7-2; J gene: TRBJ2-1; CDR3 protein: CASSLPRDRGNEQFF
V gene: TRBV19; J gene: TRBJ1-5; CDR3 protein: CASQWGQARIQPQHF
V gene: TRBV12-3/TRBV12-4; J gene: TRBJ2-5; CDR3 protein: CASSYSSQETQYF
V gene: TRBV7-2; J gene: TRBJ2-1; CDR3 protein: CASSFDGSSYNEQFF
V gene: TRBV5-8; J gene: TRBJ2-3; CDR3 protein: CASSFRQDTQYF
V gene: TRBV6-5; J gene: TRBJ2-3; CDR3 protein: CASSYAWTDTQYF
V gene: TRBV20-1; J gene: TRBJ2-1; CDR3 protein: CSARDPAGGSWNEQFF
V gene: TRBV5-6; J gene: TRBJ1-3; CDR3 protein: CASSLGTGKSGNTIYF
V gene: TRBV29-1; J gene: TRBJ2-5; CDR3 protein: CSVEEGNRPTQYF
V gene: TRBV28; J gene: TRBJ2-2; CDR3 protein: CASSLSPSDPGELFF
V gene: TRBV19; J gene: TRBJ2-3; CDR3 protein: CASSVRDSSTDTQYF
V gene: TRBV5-4; J gene: TRBJ2-3; CDR3 protein: CASSFSGGADTQYF
V gene: TRBV21-1; J gene: TRBJ1-6; CDR3 protein: CASSRGHSNSPLHF